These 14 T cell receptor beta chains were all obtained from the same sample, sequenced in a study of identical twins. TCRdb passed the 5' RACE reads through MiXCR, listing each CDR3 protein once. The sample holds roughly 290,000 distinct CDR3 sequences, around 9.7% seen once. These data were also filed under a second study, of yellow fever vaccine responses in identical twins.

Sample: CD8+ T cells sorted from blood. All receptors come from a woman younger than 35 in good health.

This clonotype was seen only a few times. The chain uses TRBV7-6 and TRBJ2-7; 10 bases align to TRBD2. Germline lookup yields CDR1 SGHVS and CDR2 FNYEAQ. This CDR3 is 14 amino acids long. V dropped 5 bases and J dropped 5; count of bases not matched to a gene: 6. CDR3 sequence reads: CASSESGGADEQYF. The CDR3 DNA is TGTGCCAGCAGCGAAAGCGGGGGGGCCGACGAGCAGTACTTC.

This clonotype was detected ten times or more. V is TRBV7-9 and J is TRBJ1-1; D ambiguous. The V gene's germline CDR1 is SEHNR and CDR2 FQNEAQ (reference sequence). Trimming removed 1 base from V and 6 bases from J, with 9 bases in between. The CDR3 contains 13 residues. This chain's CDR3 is CASSLDPSAEAFF. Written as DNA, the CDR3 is TGTGCCAGCAGCTTAGACCCCTCCGCTGAAGCTTTCTTT.

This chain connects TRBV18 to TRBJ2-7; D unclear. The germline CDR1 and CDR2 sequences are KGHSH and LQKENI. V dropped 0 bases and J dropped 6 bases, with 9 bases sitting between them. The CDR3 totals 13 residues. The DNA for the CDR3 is TGTGCCAGCTCACCACCGTCAGGTACCGAGCAGTACTTC. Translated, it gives CASSPPSGTEQYF.

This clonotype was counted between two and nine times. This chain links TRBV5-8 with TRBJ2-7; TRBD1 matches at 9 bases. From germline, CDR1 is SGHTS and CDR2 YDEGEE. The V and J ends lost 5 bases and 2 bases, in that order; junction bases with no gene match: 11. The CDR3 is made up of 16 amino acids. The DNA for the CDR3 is TGTGCCAGCAGTAAGGGGGTACAGGGGGCTGCCTACGAGCAGTACTTC. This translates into CASSKGVQGAAYEQYF.

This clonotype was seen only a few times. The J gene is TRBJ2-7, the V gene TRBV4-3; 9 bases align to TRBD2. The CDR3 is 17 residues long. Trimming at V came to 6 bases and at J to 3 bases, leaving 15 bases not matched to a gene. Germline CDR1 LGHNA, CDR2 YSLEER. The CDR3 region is CASSPFFIAGVGYEQYF. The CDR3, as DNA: TGCGCCAGCAGTCCTTTTTTCATAGCGGGGGTGGGCTACGAGCAGTACTTC.

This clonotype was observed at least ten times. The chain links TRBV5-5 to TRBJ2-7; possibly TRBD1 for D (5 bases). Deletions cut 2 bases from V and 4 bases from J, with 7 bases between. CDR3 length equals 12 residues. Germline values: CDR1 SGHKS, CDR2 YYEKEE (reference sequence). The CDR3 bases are TGTGCCAGCAGCTTTCAGGGTTACGAGCAGTACTTC. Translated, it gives CASSFQGYEQYF.

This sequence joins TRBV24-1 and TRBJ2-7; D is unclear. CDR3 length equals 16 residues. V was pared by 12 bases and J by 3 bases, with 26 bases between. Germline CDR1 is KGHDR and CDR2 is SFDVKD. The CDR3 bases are TGTGCCGCGAATAAGAGGACCCGGACGGAAGTCTACGAGCAGTACTTC. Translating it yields CAANKRTRTEVYEQYF.

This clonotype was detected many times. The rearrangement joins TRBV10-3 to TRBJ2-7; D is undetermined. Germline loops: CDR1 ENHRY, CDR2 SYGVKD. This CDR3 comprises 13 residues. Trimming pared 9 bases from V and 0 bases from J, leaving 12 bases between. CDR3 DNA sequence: TGTGCCATAAATACCGAGTACTCCTACGAGCAGTACTTC. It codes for CAINTEYSYEQYF.

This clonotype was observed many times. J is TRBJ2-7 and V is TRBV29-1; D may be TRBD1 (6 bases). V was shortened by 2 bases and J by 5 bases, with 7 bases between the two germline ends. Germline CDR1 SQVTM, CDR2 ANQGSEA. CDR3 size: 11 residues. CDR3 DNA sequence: TGCAGCGTTGAAACAGGGAACGAGCAGTACTTC. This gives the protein CSVETGNEQYF.

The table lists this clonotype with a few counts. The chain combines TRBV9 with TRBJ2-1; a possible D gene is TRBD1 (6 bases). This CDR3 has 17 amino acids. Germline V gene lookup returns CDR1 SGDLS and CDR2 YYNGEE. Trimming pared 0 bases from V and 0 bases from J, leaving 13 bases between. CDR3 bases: TGTGCCAGCAGCGTAGCTACTCGGACAGACTCCTACAATGAGCAGTTCTTC. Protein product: CASSVATRTDSYNEQFF.

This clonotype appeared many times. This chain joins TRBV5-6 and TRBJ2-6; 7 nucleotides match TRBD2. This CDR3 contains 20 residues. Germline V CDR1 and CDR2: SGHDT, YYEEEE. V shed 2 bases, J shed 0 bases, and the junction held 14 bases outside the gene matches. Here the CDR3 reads CASSLSNRRGGISGANVLTF. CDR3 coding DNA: TGTGCCAGCAGCTTATCTAACAGGAGGGGAGGGATCTCTGGGGCCAACGTCCTGACTTTC.

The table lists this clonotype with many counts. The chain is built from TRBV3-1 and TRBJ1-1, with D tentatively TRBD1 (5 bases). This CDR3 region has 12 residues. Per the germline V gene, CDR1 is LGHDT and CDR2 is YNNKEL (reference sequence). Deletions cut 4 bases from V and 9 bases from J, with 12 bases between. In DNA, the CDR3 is TGTGCCAGCAGCCCTGGGGCTGCTCAAGCTTTCTTT. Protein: CASSPGAAQAFF.

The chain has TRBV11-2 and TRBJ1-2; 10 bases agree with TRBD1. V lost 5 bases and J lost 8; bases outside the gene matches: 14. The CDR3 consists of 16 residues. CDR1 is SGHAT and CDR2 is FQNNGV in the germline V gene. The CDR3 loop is CASSGGGDRGPWGYTF. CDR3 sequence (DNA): TGTGCCAGCAGCGGAGGGGGAGACAGGGGGCCTTGGGGCTACACCTTC.

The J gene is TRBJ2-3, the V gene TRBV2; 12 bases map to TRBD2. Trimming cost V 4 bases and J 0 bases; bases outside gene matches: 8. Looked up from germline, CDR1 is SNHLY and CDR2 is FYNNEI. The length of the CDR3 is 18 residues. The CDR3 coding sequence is TGTGCCAGCAGTGCGTCGACTAGCGGGGGAGTGAGCACAGATACGCAGTATTTT. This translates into CASSASTSGGVSTDTQYF.